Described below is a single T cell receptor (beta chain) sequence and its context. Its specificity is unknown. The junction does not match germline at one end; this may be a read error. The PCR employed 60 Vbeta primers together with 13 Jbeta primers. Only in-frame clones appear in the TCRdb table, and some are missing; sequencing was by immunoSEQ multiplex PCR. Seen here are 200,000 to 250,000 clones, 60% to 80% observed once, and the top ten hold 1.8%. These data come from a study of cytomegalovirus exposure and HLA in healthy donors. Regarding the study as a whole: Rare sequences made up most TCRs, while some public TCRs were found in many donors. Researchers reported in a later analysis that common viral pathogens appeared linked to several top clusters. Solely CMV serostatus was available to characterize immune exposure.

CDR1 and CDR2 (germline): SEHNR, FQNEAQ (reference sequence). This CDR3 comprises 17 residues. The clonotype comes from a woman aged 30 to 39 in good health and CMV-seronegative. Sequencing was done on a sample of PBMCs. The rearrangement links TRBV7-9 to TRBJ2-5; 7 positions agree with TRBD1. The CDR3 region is CSSSLPPGQSREETQYF. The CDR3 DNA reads TGTTCCAGCAGCCTACCACCGGGACAGTCCCGTGAGGAGACCCAGTACTTC.